Below, 14 T cell receptor beta chains from the same sample are listed, as sequenced in a study of cytomegalovirus exposure and HLA in healthy donors (dated by TCRdb to about 2017). The method was the immunoSEQ multiplex PCR assay. For the multiplex PCR, a mixture combining 60 forward primers for TCR Vbeta segments and 13 reverse primers for TCR Jbeta segments was used. The clones in this table, taken by TCRdb from immuneACCESS, are in-frame only. Not every clone is retained; where verified, under half of the shortfall comes from an unresolved V gene, and the cause of the rest is unknown. Recorded for this sample are 150,000 to 200,000 clones; around 67% of them occurred a single time. The ten largest clonotypes hold approximately 4.5% of the sample. Material for sequencing was PBMCs. Receptor source: a woman younger than 35 in good health and CMV-seropositive.

The chain is built from TRBV28 and TRBJ1-1; D remains unclear. Germline CDR1 and CDR2: MDHEN and SYDVKM. V was trimmed by 4 bases and J by 2 bases, leaving 17 bases between them. The CDR3 loop spans 16 amino acids. The CDR3 loop reads CASSSSGRAANTEAFF. DNA for the CDR3: TGTGCCAGCAGTTCCTCCGGGCGGGCAGCAAACACTGAAGCTTTCTTT.

The sample holds one count of this clone. The chain employs TRBV6-1 and TRBJ2-7, with TRBD1 as a possible D gene (6 bases). Trimming removed 3 bases at V and 5 bases at J, with 14 bases between. This CDR3 is 14 amino acids long. CDR1 and CDR2 from the germline V gene are MNHNS and SASEGT. CDR3 residues: CASSETGGRNEQYF. The CDR3 nucleotides are TGTGCCAGCAGTGAGACAGGTGGACGGAACGAGCAGTACTTC.

V gene TRBV7-9 combines with J gene TRBJ2-5, with a tentative D call TRBD2 (5 bases). V was cut by 3 bases and J by 1 base, with 15 bases left in between. The CDR3 totals 16 residues. The germline CDR1 and CDR2 sequences are SEHNR and FQNEAQ (reference sequence). Here the CDR3 DNA reads TGTGCCAGCAGCTTTTCATCCAGAGGGCTCCAAGAGACCCAGTACTTC. Its translation is CASSFSSRGLQETQYF.

This clone was detected only a few times. The chain combines TRBV6-1 with TRBJ1-1; TRBD1 matches at 10 bases. The CDR3 covers 14 residues. V lost 6 bases and J lost 10; bases outside the gene matches: 11. CDR1 and CDR2 from the germline V gene are MNHNS and SASEGT. This chain's CDR3 is CASSHTETGGRAFF. DNA of the CDR3: TGTGCCAGCAGCCACACCGAGACAGGGGGCAGAGCTTTCTTT.

This chain joins TRBV5-1 and TRBJ2-3; 8 positions agree with TRBD2. Per the germline V gene, CDR1 is SGHRS and CDR2 is YFSETQ. The CDR3 length is 14 residues. V dropped 3 bases and J dropped 5; count of bases not matched to a gene: 5. The CDR3 region has the DNA TGCGCCAGCAGCTCGGGGGGGTACGAAGATACGCAGTATTTT. Translated: CASSSGGYEDTQYF.

This chain connects TRBV21-1 to TRBJ1-6; TRBD1, the table's D call, was not compared with the DNA. TRBV21-1 constitutes a pseudogene. This CDR3 is built from 18 residues. CDR3 bases: TGTGCCAGCAGCAAAGCGCGGACAGGGGTTGACTATAATTCACCCCTCCACTTT. Residues: CASSKARTGVDYNSPLHF.

The V call is TRBV7-2, the J call TRBJ2-7; D possibly corresponds to TRBD1 (5 bases). This CDR3 comprises 15 residues. The germline V gene encodes CDR1 SGHTA and CDR2 FQGNSA. Trimming left V 6 bases short and J 0 bases short, with 15 bases between. The CDR3 DNA sequence: TGTGCCAGCAGTCGGAACGGACAAAGCTCCTACGAGCAGTACTTC. It codes for CASSRNGQSSYEQYF.

The V gene is TRBV28, the J gene TRBJ1-1, with D unclear. Per the germline V gene, CDR1 is MDHEN and CDR2 is SYDVKM. This CDR3 spans 14 amino acids. The V and J ends lost 2 bases and 4 bases respectively, with 11 bases between them. In nucleotides, the CDR3 is TGTGCCAGCAGTTTACCCGGCGGGGTCACTGAAGCTTTCTTT. Translating it yields CASSLPGGVTEAFF.

There are a few counts of this clone. The genes are TRBV19 and TRBJ1-2; 7 nucleotides align to TRBD1. Germline V gives CDR1 LNHDA, CDR2 SQIVND (reference sequence). The CDR3 consists of 16 residues. Trimming took 0 bases from V and 5 from J; bases not matched to a gene: 9. CDR3 region: CASSIDERTGLYGYTF. CDR3 coding DNA: TGTGCCAGTAGTATAGACGAACGGACAGGTCTTTATGGCTACACCTTC.

The chain carries TRBV2 and TRBJ2-3; the match to TRBD1 covers 7 bases. This CDR3 is built from 11 residues. The junction had 4 bases not matched to a gene; V was cut back by 6 bases and J by 10 bases. Germline lookup yields CDR1 SNHLY and CDR2 FYNNEI. CDR3 sequence reads: CASRAQGAQYF. The CDR3 DNA follows: TGTGCCAGCAGGGCCCAGGGGGCGCAGTATTTT.

This clone has a handful of counts. At the DNA level, this CDR3 is encoded by other sequences in the same sample as well. V is TRBV5-1 and J is TRBJ1-1; 10 positions match TRBD1. Germline loops: CDR1 SGHRS, CDR2 YFSETQ. Unmatched junction bases numbered 7, after V lost 3 bases and J lost 5 bases. There are 15 residues in the CDR3. The CDR3, as DNA: TGCGCCAGCAGCTGGGGGACAGGGGATAAAACTGAAGCTTTCTTT. Translation: CASSWGTGDKTEAFF.

The V call is TRBV2, the J call TRBJ1-3; no clear D gene. The germline CDR1 and CDR2 sequences are SNHLY and FYNNEI. This CDR3 contains 14 residues. The germline V and J ends were trimmed by 7 bases and 0 bases, with 10 bases remaining between them. CDR3 residues: CASKVRSSGNTIYF. In DNA form, the CDR3 reads TGTGCCAGCAAGGTTAGGAGCTCTGGAAACACCATATATTTT.

This clone occurred a few times. V is TRBV9 and J is TRBJ2-7; tentatively, D is TRBD1 (5 bases). The CDR3 length is 14 residues. V dropped 4 bases and J dropped 3 bases, with 14 bases sitting between them. CDR1 SGDLS and CDR2 YYNGEE come from the germline V gene. CDR3 residues: CASSPDSRDYEQYF. The CDR3 nucleotides read TGTGCCAGCAGCCCAGACAGCCGAGACTACGAGCAGTACTTC.

The V call is TRBV5-1, the J call TRBJ2-3, with 7 bases that match TRBD2. The CDR3 runs 15 residues. With 0 bases clipped from V and 5 bases from J, the junction kept 6 bases outside the gene matches. Germline V CDR1 and CDR2: SGHRS, YFSETQ. As DNA, the CDR3 is TGCGCCAGCAGCTTGGGAAGCGGGGCGGGAGATACGCAGTATTTT. It encodes CASSLGSGAGDTQYF.